These 7 T cell receptor beta chains were all obtained from the same sample, sequenced in a study of CD8 T cells in ankylosing spondylitis. Study-wide results and limits: Roughly 8 highly homologous variants formed a TCR beta motif that appeared characteristic of ankylosing spondylitis blood.

TCRdb re-derived calls from the 5' RACE reads in MiXCR, one entry per CDR3 protein. Of under 850,000 distinct CDR3 sequences listed, over 15% are singletons. Antigens of these TCRs are unknown. Sequenced sample: blood, either unsorted or a sorted T cell fraction (not recorded which). The receptors originated from a male donor with ankylosing spondylitis.

This clonotype was detected ten times or more. The CDR3 DNA sequence: TGTGCCAGCAGTTCCGGGACTAGAGGGTACGAGCAGTACTTC. Its translation is CASSSGTRGYEQYF. The chain uses TRBV2 and TRBJ2-7; 8 bases are a match to TRBD2. V trimming: 5 bases; J trimming: 4 bases; junction bases outside the gene matches: 7. There are 14 residues in the CDR3. The germline gives CDR1 SNHLY, CDR2 FYNNEI.

This clonotype has a handful of counts. The CDR3 loop is CASSPPSGAEAFF. CDR3 sequence (DNA): TGTGCCAGCAGCCCTCCGTCAGGGGCTGAAGCTTTCTTT. The chain uses TRBV13 and TRBJ1-1, with a possible D match to TRBD1 (6 bases). Trimming removed 5 bases from V and 6 bases from J, with 13 bases in between. The length of the CDR3 is 13 residues. Germline CDR1 and CDR2: PRHDT and FYEKMQ (reference sequence).

The chain carries TRBV24-1 and TRBJ1-5; no clear D gene. The CDR3 spans 12 residues. The germline gives CDR1 KGHDR, CDR2 SFDVKD. Trimming took off 10 bases at V and 7 bases at J, with 13 bases between the two ends. CDR3 loop: CATRRTKQPQHF. CDR3 sequence (DNA): TGTGCCACTCGACGGACTAAACAGCCCCAGCATTTT.

This clonotype appeared a few times. The CDR3 DNA follows: TGTGCCAGCAGTTCAGGGGGGGCAAGCCACAATGAGCAGTTCTTC. This codes for CASSSGGASHNEQFF. V and J are TRBV6-5 and TRBJ2-1; possibly TRBD1 or TRBD2 for D (7 bases each). The CDR3 is made up of 15 amino acids. CDR1 and CDR2 (germline): MNHEY, SVGAGI. V lost 4 bases and J lost 5, with 15 bases in between.

V gene TRBV7-2 combines with J gene TRBJ2-3, with TRBD2 matching 9 bases. This CDR3 is built from 17 residues. From germline, CDR1 is SGHTA and CDR2 FQGNSA. With 1 base clipped from V and 0 bases from J, the junction kept 5 bases outside the gene matches. CDR3 coding DNA: TGTGCCAGCAGCTTAGGTTTTAGCGGGAGTAGCACAGATACGCAGTATTTT. Its translation: CASSLGFSGSSTDTQYF.

This clonotype was recorded a few times. This chain joins TRBV3-1 and TRBJ2-7, with 7 bases matching TRBD1. Germline lookup yields CDR1 LGHDT and CDR2 YNNKEL (reference sequence). The CDR3 runs to 15 residues. The V and J ends lost 2 bases and 5 bases, in that order; junction bases with no gene match: 9. CDR3: CASSQRGTDGDEQYF. The CDR3 DNA reads as TGTGCCAGCAGCCAACGAGGGACAGATGGCGACGAGCAGTACTTC.

The V and J genes are TRBV29-1 and TRBJ2-2; the match to TRBD1 covers 10 bases. J lost 4 bases, V lost 5 bases, and 7 bases had no gene match. CDR3 length: 15 residues. Germline CDR1 SQVTM, CDR2 ANQGSEA. CDR3 loop: CSVSGGQGITGELFF. The CDR3 coding sequence is TGCAGCGTTTCAGGGGGACAGGGGATCACCGGGGAGCTGTTTTTT.